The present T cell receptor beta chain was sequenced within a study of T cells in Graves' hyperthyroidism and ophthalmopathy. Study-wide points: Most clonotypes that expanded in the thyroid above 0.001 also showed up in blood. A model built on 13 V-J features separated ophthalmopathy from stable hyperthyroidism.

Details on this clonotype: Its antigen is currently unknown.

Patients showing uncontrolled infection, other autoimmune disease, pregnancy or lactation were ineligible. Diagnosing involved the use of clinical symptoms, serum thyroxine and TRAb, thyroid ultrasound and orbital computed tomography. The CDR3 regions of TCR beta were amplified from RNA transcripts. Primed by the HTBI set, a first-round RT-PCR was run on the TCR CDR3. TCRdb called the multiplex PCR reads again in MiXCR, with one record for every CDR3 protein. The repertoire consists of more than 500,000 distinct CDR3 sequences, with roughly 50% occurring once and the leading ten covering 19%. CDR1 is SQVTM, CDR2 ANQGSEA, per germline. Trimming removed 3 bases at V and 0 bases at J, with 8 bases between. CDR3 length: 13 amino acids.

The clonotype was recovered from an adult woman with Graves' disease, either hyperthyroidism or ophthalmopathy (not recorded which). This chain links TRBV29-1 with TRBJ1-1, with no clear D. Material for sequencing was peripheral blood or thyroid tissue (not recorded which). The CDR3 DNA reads TGCAGCGTTGACGAGCGAGTGAACACTGAAGCTTTCTTT. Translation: CSVDERVNTEAFF.